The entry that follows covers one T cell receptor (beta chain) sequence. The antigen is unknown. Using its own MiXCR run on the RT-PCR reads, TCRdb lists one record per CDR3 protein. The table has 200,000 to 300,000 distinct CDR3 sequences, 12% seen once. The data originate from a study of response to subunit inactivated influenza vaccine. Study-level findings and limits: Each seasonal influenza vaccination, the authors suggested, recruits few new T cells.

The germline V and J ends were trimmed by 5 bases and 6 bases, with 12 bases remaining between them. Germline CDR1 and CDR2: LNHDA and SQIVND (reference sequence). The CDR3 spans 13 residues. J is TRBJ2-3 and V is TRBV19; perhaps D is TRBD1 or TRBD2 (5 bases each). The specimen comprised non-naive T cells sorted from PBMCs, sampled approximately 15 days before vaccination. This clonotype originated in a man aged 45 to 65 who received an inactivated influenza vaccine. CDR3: CASSGTHKDTQYF. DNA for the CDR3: TGTGCCAGTAGTGGGACCCACAAGGATACGCAGTATTTT.